Presented here are 7 T cell receptor beta chains from one specimen sequenced in a study of neoadjuvant nivolumab and ipilimumab in lung cancer. Only in-frame clones appear in the TCRdb table, and some are missing; sequencing was by immunoSEQ multiplex PCR. Of approximately 3,000 clones listed, roughly 85% are singletons. Sequences were derived from tumor tissue, sampled after neoadjuvant nivolumab, alone or with ipilimumab, at or shortly before surgery. All receptors derive from an adult with non-small cell lung cancer.

V is TRBV7-2 and J is TRBJ2-1; no clear D. The CDR3 covers 13 residues. V lost 3 bases and J 0 bases, leaving 3 bases between the germline ends. Per germline, CDR1 SGHTA and CDR2 FQGNSA. The CDR3 DNA follows: TGTGCCAGCAGCTTTAGCTCCTACAATGAGCAGTTCTTC. It yields the protein CASSFSSYNEQFF.

V usage is TRBV18 and J usage is TRBJ2-1, with TRBD1 identical over 8 bases. This CDR3 contains 17 residues. Germline CDR1 KGHSH, CDR2 LQKENI. The junction had 11 bases not matched to a gene; V was cut back by 4 bases and J by 3 bases. CDR3: CASSLVKGQASYNEQFF. The CDR3 DNA reads TGTGCCAGCTCACTAGTTAAGGGACAGGCAAGCTACAATGAGCAGTTCTTC. The variable domain in full, completed from reference TRBV18 and TRBJ2-1, reads NAGVMQNPRHLVRRRGQEARLRCSPMKGHSHVYWYRQLPEEGLKFMVYLQKENIIDESGMPKERFSAEFPKEGPSILRIQQVVRGDSAAYFCASSLVKGQASYNEQFFGPGTRLTVL.

A few counts support this clone. The chain is built from TRBV10-3 and TRBJ2-2; TRBD1 or TRBD2 may be the D gene (5 bases each). CDR3 length equals 12 residues. CDR1 ENHRY and CDR2 SYGVKD come from the germline V gene. V lost 4 bases and J 5 bases, leaving 5 bases between the germline ends. DNA of the CDR3: TGTGCCATCAGTGGGGGGACCGGGGAGCTGTTTTTT. This translates into CAISGGTGELFF.

The rearrangement uses TRBV25-1 and TRBJ2-7, with a tentative D call TRBD2 (5 bases). Trimming took 2 bases from V and 0 from J, leaving 11 bases between them. This CDR3 is built from 15 residues. Germline CDR1 reads MGHDK; CDR2 reads SYGVNS. Here the CDR3 DNA reads TGTGCCAGCAGTGAACCGGGGTCTCTCTCCTACGAGCAGTACTTC. Protein sequence: CASSEPGSLSYEQYF.

This chain connects TRBV2 to TRBJ1-5; TRBD1 agrees at 9 bases. Germline CDR1 SNHLY, CDR2 FYNNEI. Trimming removed 6 bases from V and 3 bases from J; junction bases left unmatched: 6. CDR3 length: 15 residues. Here the CDR3 DNA reads TGTGCCAGCAGCTCAAGGGACAGGGCCAATCAGCCCCAGCATTTT. It is translated as CASSSRDRANQPQHF.

The chain links TRBV11-2 to TRBJ2-6, with D possibly being TRBD2 (6 bases). CDR1 is SGHAT and CDR2 is FQNNGV in the germline V gene. This CDR3 contains 15 residues. The ends were cut back, 5 bases at V and 0 bases at J, with 8 bases in the middle. The chain's CDR3 is CASSHSGSGANVLTF. CDR3 DNA: TGTGCCAGCAGCCATAGCGGCTCTGGGGCCAACGTCCTGACTTTC.

V gene TRBV4-1 combines with J gene TRBJ2-7; D is ambiguous. V dropped 2 bases and J dropped 1 base, with 12 bases sitting between them. The CDR3 extends over 15 amino acids. Germline CDR1 MGHRA, CDR2 YSYEKL. CDR3 loop: CASSQSLPSSYEQYF. The CDR3 DNA reads TGCGCCAGCAGCCAAAGTCTACCCTCATCCTACGAGCAGTACTTC.